This T cell receptor (beta chain) was identified in a study of shared clonotypes between healthy human individuals. The method was immunoSEQ multiplex PCR; TCRdb's version includes in-frame clones alone and lacks a portion of them. The sample carries under 700,000 clones, around 95% recorded once. The naive CD8 fraction comprised CD45RO-negative cells positively selected for CCR7 and excluded terminally differentiated effector memory CD45RA+ cells. The CDR3 loop spans 14 amino acids. CDR1 is SGDLS, CDR2 YYNGEE, per germline. Trimming left V 3 bases short and J 2 bases short, with 12 bases between. This clone was picked up one time.

The sequence was collected from a young woman in good health. This sequence joins TRBV9 and TRBJ2-7; D may match TRBD1 or TRBD2 (6 bases each). The sample comprised naive CD8+ T cells sorted from blood. CDR3 amino acids: CASSAGGGPYEQYF. The CDR3, as DNA: TGTGCCAGCAGCGCCGGAGGGGGGCCCTACGAGCAGTACTTC.